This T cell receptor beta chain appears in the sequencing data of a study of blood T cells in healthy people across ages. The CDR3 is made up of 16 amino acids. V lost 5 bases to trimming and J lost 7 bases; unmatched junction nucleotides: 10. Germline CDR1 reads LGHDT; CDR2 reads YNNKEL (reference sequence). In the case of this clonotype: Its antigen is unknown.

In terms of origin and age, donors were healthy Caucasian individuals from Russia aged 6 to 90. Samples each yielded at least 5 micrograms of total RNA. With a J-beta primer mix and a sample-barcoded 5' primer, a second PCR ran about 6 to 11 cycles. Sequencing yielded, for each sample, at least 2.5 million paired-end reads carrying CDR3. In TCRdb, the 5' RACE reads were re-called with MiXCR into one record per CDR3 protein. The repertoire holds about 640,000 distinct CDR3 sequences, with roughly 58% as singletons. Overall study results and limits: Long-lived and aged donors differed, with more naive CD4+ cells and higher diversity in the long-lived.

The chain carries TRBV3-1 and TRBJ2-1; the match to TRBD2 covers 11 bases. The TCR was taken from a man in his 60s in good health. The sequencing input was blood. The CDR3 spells CASSSHSSGGSNEQFF. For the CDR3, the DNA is TGTGCCAGCAGCAGTCACTCTAGCGGGGGGTCGAATGAGCAGTTCTTC.